Presented here are 15 T cell receptor beta chains from one specimen sequenced in a study of cytomegalovirus exposure and HLA in healthy donors (dated by TCRdb to 2016 to 2017). Library preparation used the immunoSEQ multiplex PCR assay. For the multiplex PCR, a mixture combining 60 forward primers for TCR Vbeta segments and 13 reverse primers for TCR Jbeta segments was used. TCRdb re-hosts the immuneACCESS table, in-frame sequences only. Its copies lack some clones; in the studies checked, an unresolved V gene accounts for under half of them, and the cause for the rest is not known. The sample table contains 200,000 or so clones; only one count was recorded for approximately 78% of them. The ten largest clones represent around 3.9% of the sample. The sample comprised PBMCs. These receptors were taken from a male donor in good health and CMV-seronegative.

This chain links TRBV7-9 with TRBJ2-3; tentative D call: TRBD2 (5 bases). Germline V CDR1 and CDR2: SEHNR, FQNEAQ (reference sequence). V lost 3 bases to trimming and J lost 0 bases, with 7 bases between them. The CDR3 has 14 amino acids. The CDR3 is CASSLGSSTDTQYF. CDR3 bases: TGTGCCAGCAGCTTGGGGAGTAGCACAGATACGCAGTATTTT.

The chain is built from TRBV9 and TRBJ2-1; D is unclear. Germline CDR1 reads SGDLS; CDR2 reads YYNGEE. There are 12 residues in the CDR3. V shed 3 bases and J shed 6 bases, with 7 bases lying between them. The CDR3 reads CASSGTVNEQFF. In DNA, the CDR3 is TGTGCCAGCAGCGGCACTGTCAATGAGCAGTTCTTC.

The chain has TRBV19 and TRBJ2-1; D perhaps matches TRBD2 (6 bases). Trimming shortened V by 4 bases and J by 6 bases, and 19 bases separated the two germline ends. Germline assignment: CDR1 LNHDA and CDR2 SQIVND (reference sequence). CDR3 length equals 16 residues. DNA of the CDR3: TGTGCCAGTAGTAGACCGGGAGCGCCAGTAGCCAATGAGCAGTTCTTC. This sequence encodes CASSRPGAPVANEQFF.

This rearrangement joins TRBV19 to TRBJ2-5; TRBD1 matches 8 bases. The CDR3 is 14 residues long. The V segment lost 1 base and the J segment 6 bases; nucleotides outside the gene matches: 4. Germline V lookup: CDR1 LNHDA, CDR2 SQIVND (reference sequence). The CDR3 region has the DNA TGTGCCAGTAGTATAGTGACAGGGGTAAAGACCCAGTACTTC. Its protein is CASSIVTGVKTQYF.

V gene TRBV6-1 combines with J gene TRBJ2-7, with 11 bases identical to TRBD1. There are 15 residues in the CDR3. Germline V gene sequence: CDR1 MNHNS, CDR2 SASEGT. Trimming cost V 5 bases and J 7 bases; bases outside gene matches: 10. This chain's CDR3 is CASSPSRDRGREQYF. CDR3 nucleotides: TGTGCCAGCAGTCCGTCCCGGGACAGGGGGAGGGAGCAGTACTTC.

The genes are TRBV6-5 and TRBJ1-1; D is uncertain. CDR1 MNHEY and CDR2 SVGAGI come from the germline V gene. The length of the CDR3 is 14 residues. Trimming shortened V by 5 bases and J by 0 bases, and 10 bases separated the two germline ends. The CDR3 spells CASSPWTVNTEAFF. CDR3 DNA: TGTGCCAGCAGTCCTTGGACTGTGAACACTGAAGCTTTCTTT.

The rearrangement links TRBV14 to TRBJ2-6; D perhaps matches TRBD1 (5 bases). The V gene lost 4 bases and the J gene lost 4 bases, with 17 bases spanning the gap. Germline CDR1 SGHDN, CDR2 FVKESK. The CDR3 sequence is 17 residues long. The DNA for the CDR3 is TGTGCCAGCAGCCCAGGGCAGGCCCGTCGGGGGGCCAACGTCCTGACTTTC. Translated, it gives CASSPGQARRGANVLTF.

The gene calls are TRBV6-5 and TRBJ2-3, with 10 bases identical to TRBD1. This CDR3 spans 13 amino acids. With V trimmed by 6 bases and J by 7 bases, 4 bases remained unmatched. The germline V gene has CDR1 MNHEY and CDR2 SVGAGI. The CDR3 reads CASSRQGANTQYF. DNA of the CDR3: TGTGCCAGCAGCCGACAGGGGGCGAATACGCAGTATTTT.

As to this clone: Its ends do not fully match the called genes, so a read error is possible. The chain couples TRBV7-9 to TRBJ2-2, with TRBD2 identical over 7 bases. The germline V gene has CDR1 SEHNR and CDR2 FQNEAQ (reference sequence). The CDR3 is made up of 16 amino acids. This chain's CDR3 is CSSSRGSTSDTGELFF. Here the CDR3 DNA reads TGTTCCAGCAGTCGGGGAAGTACTAGCGACACCGGGGAGCTGTTTTTT.

J is TRBJ2-7 and V is TRBV6-1, with D hard to call. This CDR3 region has 13 residues. Germline CDR1 is MNHNS and CDR2 is SASEGT. V was cut by 7 bases and J by 6 bases, with 16 bases left in between. CDR3 DNA: TGTGCCAGCATGCCCCAACTCGGTAGCGAGCAGTACTTC. It codes for CASMPQLGSEQYF.

CDR3 bases: TGTGCCAGCCTCGGGACTAGCGGGAGTATTAACTACAATGAGCAGTTCTTC. Its translation: CASLGTSGSINYNEQFF. The rearrangement joins TRBV25-1 to TRBJ2-1, with 14 nucleotides matching TRBD2. From germline, CDR1 is MGHDK and CDR2 SYGVNS. The V and J ends lost 8 bases and 3 bases, in that order; junction bases with no gene match: 9. This CDR3 is built from 17 residues.

This chain uses TRBV27 with TRBJ2-5; 11 positions match TRBD2. The DNA matches TRBJ2-7 better at its end, which makes the J call doubtful. CDR3 length equals 14 residues. Germline V gene sequence: CDR1 MNHEY, CDR2 SMNVEV (reference sequence). The CDR3 sequence: CASRIGTSGYEQYF. The DNA of the CDR3 is TGTGCCAGCAGAATCGGGACTAGCGGATACGAGCAGTACTTC.

As regards this clone: An end of the junction does not agree with germline; a read error may underlie this. The CDR3 coding sequence is TGTTCCAGCAGCTACGAACAGGGGAGGGAAGCTTTCTTT. The encoded protein is CSSSYEQGREAFF. The chain carries TRBV7-9 and TRBJ1-1; 7 bases match TRBD1. The CDR3 runs 13 residues. Looked up from germline, CDR1 is SEHNR and CDR2 is FQNEAQ (reference sequence).

V gene TRBV25-1 combines with J gene TRBJ1-2; D may be TRBD1 (6 bases). The CDR3 loop spans 13 amino acids. The V end was cut by 4 bases, the J end by 8 bases, with 14 bases between. Germline loops: CDR1 MGHDK, CDR2 SYGVNS. The CDR3 bases are TGTGCCAGCAGTGTGAAATGGGGGCAGGGCTACACCTTC. Its translation: CASSVKWGQGYTF.

CDR3 loop: CASSPALSNTEAFF. The CDR3 DNA sequence: TGTGCCAGCTCACCTGCACTCTCGAACACTGAAGCTTTCTTT. V usage is TRBV18 and J usage is TRBJ1-1; D ambiguous. The CDR3 totals 14 residues. Trimming removed 3 bases from V and 1 base from J, with 9 bases in between. Germline loops: CDR1 KGHSH, CDR2 LQKENI. The variable domain in full, completed from reference TRBV18 and TRBJ1-1, reads NAGVMQNPRHLVRRRGQEARLRCSPMKGHSHVYWYRQLPEEGLKFMVYLQKENIIDESGMPKERFSAEFPKEGPSILRIQQVVRGDSAAYFCASSPALSNTEAFFGQGTRLTVV.